This T cell receptor (beta chain) is from a study of T cells of healthy individuals. TCRdb fed the 5' RACE reads into MiXCR, producing one record per CDR3 protein. The data hold approximately 89,000 distinct CDR3 sequences, with 5% observed a single time. As regards this clonotype: This likely stems from a read error, as it lies one base from a far larger clone.

This CDR3 is 11 amino acids long. Germline CDR1 MNHNY, CDR2 SVGAGI (reference sequence). The clonotype comes from a female donor in good health. The genes are TRBV6-6 and TRBJ1-1; D uncertain. The CDR3 here is CASSLNTGAFF. In nucleotides, the CDR3 is TGTGCCAGCAGTTTGAACACTGGAGCTTTCTTT.